The present T cell receptor (beta chain) was sequenced within a study of regulatory T cells in long-lasting Graves disease. As to time point: persistent/refractory GD, antithyroid drugs over 5 years with positive TRAb. Scientists built the TCR library using RNA that was extracted from PBMCs. After removal of 0 bases from V and 10 bases from J, the junction contained 3 bases not matched to a gene. This CDR3 comprises 12 residues. CDR1 and CDR2 from the germline V gene are LGHDT and YNNKEL (reference sequence). CDR3 regions were amplified by Arm-PCR using iRepertoire HTBI primers to build TCR beta libraries. TCRdb recomputed calls from the multiplex PCR reads with MiXCR, one row per CDR3 protein. The table lists approximately 440,000 distinct CDR3 sequences, around 20% of them singletons. This clonotype was recorded at least ten times.

This chain links TRBV3-1 with TRBJ2-7; 7 bases line up with TRBD1. The material was peripheral blood mononuclear cells (PBMCs), obtained when the disease was refractory, from a patient treated with antithyroid drugs. The origin of this receptor is a female donor with Graves disease. This CDR3 reads CASSQDRQGQYF. In DNA, the CDR3 is TGTGCCAGCAGCCAAGATCGACAGGGACAGTACTTC.